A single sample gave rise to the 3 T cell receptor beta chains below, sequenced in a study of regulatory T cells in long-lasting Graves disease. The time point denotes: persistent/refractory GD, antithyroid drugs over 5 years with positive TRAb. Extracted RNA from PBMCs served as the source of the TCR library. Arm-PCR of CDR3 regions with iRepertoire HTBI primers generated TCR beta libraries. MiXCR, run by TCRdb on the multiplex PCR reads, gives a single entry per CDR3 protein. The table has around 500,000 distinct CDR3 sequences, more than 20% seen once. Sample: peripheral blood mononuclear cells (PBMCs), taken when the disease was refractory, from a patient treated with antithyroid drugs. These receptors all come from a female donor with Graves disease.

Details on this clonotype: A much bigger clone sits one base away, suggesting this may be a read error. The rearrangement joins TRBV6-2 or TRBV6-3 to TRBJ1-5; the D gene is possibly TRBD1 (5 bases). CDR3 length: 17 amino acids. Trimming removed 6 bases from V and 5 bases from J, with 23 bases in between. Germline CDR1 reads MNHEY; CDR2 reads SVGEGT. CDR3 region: CASREIQDNLLDQPQHF. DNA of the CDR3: TGTGCCAGCAGAGAGATCCAGGACAATTTACTCGATCAGCCCCAGCATTTT.

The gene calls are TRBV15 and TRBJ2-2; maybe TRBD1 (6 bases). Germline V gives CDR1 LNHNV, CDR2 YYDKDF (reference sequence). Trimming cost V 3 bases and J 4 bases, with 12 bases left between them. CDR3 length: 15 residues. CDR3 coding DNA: TGTGCCACCAGCAGTCTTGAAGGGGGCACCGGGGAGCTGTTTTTT. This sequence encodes CATSSLEGGTGELFF.

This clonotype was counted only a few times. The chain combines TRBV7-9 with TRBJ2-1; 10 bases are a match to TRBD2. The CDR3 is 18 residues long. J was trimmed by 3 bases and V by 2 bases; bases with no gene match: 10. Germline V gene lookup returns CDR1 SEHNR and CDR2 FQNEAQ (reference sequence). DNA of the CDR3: TGTGCCAGCAGCTTATACAGCACTAGCGGGAAGGTCTACAATGAGCAGTTCTTC. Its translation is CASSLYSTSGKVYNEQFF.